This T cell receptor (beta chain) appears in the sequencing data of a study of shared clonotypes between healthy human individuals. The table lists this clone with a count of one. The sample holds other DNA sequences that translate to the same CDR3. Clones were sequenced by immunoSEQ multiplex PCR, and TCRdb holds only the in-frame ones, with some missing. The repertoire has 1.4 million to 1.5 million clones, roughly 95% of them found once; the top ten carry about 1.2%. The germline gives CDR1 SNHLY, CDR2 FYNNEI. The V gene end was trimmed by 5 bases and the J gene end by 10 bases; junction bases not matched to a gene: 7. The CDR3 contains 12 residues.

This TCR came from a man younger than 40 in good health. Sequences were obtained from naive CD4+ T cells sorted from blood. Subset described: CD45RA+ positively selected. The V gene is TRBV2, the J gene TRBJ1-2; TRBD1 matches 7 bases. CDR3 region: CASSPGTAFYTF. CDR3 in DNA: TGTGCCAGCAGTCCCGGGACAGCTTTCTACACCTTC.